The 7 T cell receptor beta chains reported below all come from one sample, sequenced in a study of tumor-infiltrating lymphocytes in primary liver carcinoma. Scientists recovered RNA and DNA together from about 21-30 mg of unsorted bulk tissue. A constant-region primer served to make TCR beta cDNA from roughly 540 ng total RNA. Each TCR beta library was derived from three nested multiplex PCR rounds that employed slightly modified ARM-PCR. Forward primers for TRBV1-TRBV30 and a C-beta reverse primer served the first two PCR rounds, at around 9 cycles each. TCRdb reprocessed the multiplex PCR reads with MiXCR, giving one entry per CDR3 protein. Here the sample spans roughly 23,000 distinct CDR3 sequences, approximately 70% being singletons. Input material: liver tumor tissue from sampling region 1. Stated subset: tumor region T1, superior pole. The receptors shown here come from a man in his forties or fifties with primary liver carcinoma and hepatitis B virus infection.

The chain has TRBV10-3 and TRBJ2-7; 9 bases line up with TRBD2. The CDR3 sequence is 19 residues long. CDR1 is ENHRY and CDR2 is SYGVKD in the germline V gene. The V segment lost 7 bases and the J segment 0 bases; nucleotides outside the gene matches: 19. DNA for the CDR3: TGTGCCATCACCAAACGATCGGGATTGGCGGGAGGGTCCTCCTACGAGCAGTACTTC. Its translation is CAITKRSGLAGGSSYEQYF.

This clonotype was seen repeatedly, ten times or more. This chain connects TRBV20-1 to TRBJ2-1, with unresolved D. The V end was cut by 0 bases, the J end by 6 bases, with 6 bases between. CDR3 length: 12 amino acids. The V gene's germline CDR1 is DFQATT and CDR2 SNEGSKA (reference sequence). The CDR3 nucleotides read TGCAGTGCTAGAGAGGACGGCAATGAGCAGTTCTTC. Protein: CSAREDGNEQFF.

The sample holds many counts of this clonotype. A much larger clone is a single base away; this may be a read error. The gene calls are TRBV5-1 and TRBJ2-1; 9 positions match TRBD1. The CDR3 extends over 14 amino acids. Trimming at V came to 5 bases and at J to 7 bases, leaving 7 bases not matched to a gene. Per germline, CDR1 SGHRS and CDR2 YFSETQ. CDR3 nucleotides: TGCGCCAGCAGGGTACAGGGGGCGGAAAATGAGCAGTTCTTC. Its protein product is CASRVQGAENEQFF.

This chain joins TRBV6-6 and TRBJ2-3, with D uncertain. Germline V gene sequence: CDR1 MNHNY, CDR2 SVGAGI (reference sequence). The CDR3 runs to 15 residues. Trimming cost V 9 bases and J 3 bases, with 19 bases left between them. This CDR3 is CASSTWRTNTDTQYF. The CDR3 nucleotides are TGTGCCAGTAGTACGTGGAGAACTAATACAGATACGCAGTATTTT.

This clonotype was observed a handful of times. A much larger clonotype is one base distant, so this may be a read error. The chain has TRBV18 and TRBJ1-5; D ambiguous. There are 13 residues in the CDR3. Germline V CDR1 and CDR2: KGHSH, LQKENI. The CDR3 reads CASSPESYQSQHF. The CDR3 bases are TGTGCCAGCTCACCCGAAAGCTATCAGTCCCAGCATTTT.

The sample holds many counts of this clonotype. A junction end diverges from the germline sequence, so it may reflect a read error. This chain uses TRBV11-3 with TRBJ2-3, with D unresolved. The CDR3 extends over 16 amino acids. Per germline, CDR1 SGHNT and CDR2 YENEEA. Written as DNA, the CDR3 is TGTACCAGCAGCTCGATTTCTACCGGCCGCACAGATACGCAGTATTTT. This gives the protein CTSSSISTGRTDTQYF.

About this clonotype: The junction shows a germline mismatch at one end, possibly a read error. This chain links TRBV11-1 with TRBJ2-7; D gene uncertain. Germline V gene lookup returns CDR1 SGHAT and CDR2 FQDESV (reference sequence). The CDR3 extends over 16 amino acids. The DNA of the CDR3 is TGTGCCAGCAGCTCAATGGGCTCTTTCAGCCTCTACGAGGAGTACTTC. Encoded protein: CASSSMGSFSLYEEYF.